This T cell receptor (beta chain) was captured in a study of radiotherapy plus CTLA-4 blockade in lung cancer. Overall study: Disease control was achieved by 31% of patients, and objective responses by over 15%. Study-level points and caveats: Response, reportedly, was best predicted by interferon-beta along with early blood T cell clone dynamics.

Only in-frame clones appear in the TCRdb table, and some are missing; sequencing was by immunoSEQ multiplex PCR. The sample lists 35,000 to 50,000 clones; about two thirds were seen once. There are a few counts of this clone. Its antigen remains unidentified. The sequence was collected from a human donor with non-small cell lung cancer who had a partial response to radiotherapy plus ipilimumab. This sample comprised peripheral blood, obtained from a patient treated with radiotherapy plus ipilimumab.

The CDR3 DNA follows: TGTGCCAGCAGCTCGGACAGGGTTAATGAAAAACTGTTTTTT. Protein: CASSSDRVNEKLFF. The chain recombines TRBV28 with TRBJ1-4, with TRBD1 matching 8 bases. Germline CDR1 is MDHEN and CDR2 is SYDVKM. The CDR3 is 14 residues long. The J segment lost 4 bases and the V segment lost 6 bases, leaving 4 bases of the junction unmatched.